One and the same sample provided the 10 T cell receptor beta chains below, sequenced in a study of PD-1 blockade in classical Hodgkin lymphoma. Patients all relapsed after autologous stem cell transplantation, and there was variation in brentuximab vedotin exposure. Using immunoSEQ multiplex PCR, the repertoire was profiled, and TCRdb retains in-frame clones only, with some absent. The sample has approximately 60,000 clones, 70% to 90% seen once. The sequenced sample was peripheral blood mononuclear cells (PBMCs), obtained at baseline. These TCRs come from a human donor with classical Hodgkin lymphoma.

CDR3 nucleotides: TGTGCCTGGAGCCTAGGACCGGTCCAAGAGACCCAGTACTTC. The encoded protein is CAWSLGPVQETQYF. This chain connects TRBV30 to TRBJ2-5; no firm D call. The V end lost 3 bases, the J end lost 1 base, and 12 bases lay between the germline ends. The germline gives CDR1 GTSNPN, CDR2 SVGIG (reference sequence). This CDR3 spans 14 amino acids.

The V gene is TRBV11-2, the J gene TRBJ2-7; D possibly corresponds to TRBD2 (5 bases). Germline CDR1 and CDR2: SGHAT and FQNNGV. Trimming cost V 1 base and J 11 bases, with 15 bases left between them. The CDR3 covers 13 residues. CDR3 sequence (DNA): TGTGCCAGCAGCTTAGTCCCCACCCACGGGGAGTACTTC. Translation: CASSLVPTHGEYF.

V and J are TRBV9 and TRBJ2-1, with 7 bases lining up with TRBD2. The J segment lost 4 bases and the V segment lost 4 bases, leaving 8 bases of the junction unmatched. There are 15 residues in the CDR3. In germline, CDR1 is SGDLS, CDR2 YYNGEE. The CDR3 spells CASSFSGEEYNEQFF. CDR3 nucleotide sequence: TGTGCCAGCAGCTTCAGCGGGGAAGAGTACAATGAGCAGTTCTTC. Based on the CDR3 plus reference TRBV9 and TRBJ2-1, the full variable domain is DSGVTQTPKHLITATGQRVTLRCSPRSGDLSVYWYQQSLDQGLQFLIQYYNGEERAKGNILERFSAQQFPDLHSELNLSSLELGDSALYFCASSFSGEEYNEQFFGPGTRLTVL.

CDR3 region: CASSHGTGVRTDTQYF. Here the CDR3 DNA reads TGCGCCAGCAGCCATGGGACAGGGGTGAGGACAGATACGCAGTATTTT. The gene calls are TRBV4-1 and TRBJ2-3; 10 bases are a match to TRBD1. The CDR3 spans 16 residues. The ends lost 3 bases at V and 3 bases at J; junction bases unmatched: 6. CDR1 and CDR2 (germline): MGHRA, YSYEKL.

The chain links TRBV6-6 to TRBJ2-3; TRBD2 is a possible D gene (6 bases). The length of the CDR3 is 15 residues. Trimming pared 6 bases from V and 3 bases from J, leaving 16 bases between. From germline, CDR1 is MNHNY and CDR2 SVGAGI (reference sequence). This chain's CDR3 is CASSSGTFGTDTQYF. CDR3 nucleotide sequence: TGTGCCAGCAGCTCGGGGACTTTCGGGACAGATACGCAGTATTTT.

The rearrangement links TRBV27 to TRBJ2-2; D possibly uses TRBD1 or TRBD2 (5 bases each). Germline V gene lookup returns CDR1 MNHEY and CDR2 SMNVEV (reference sequence). Trimming took 1 base from V and 6 from J, leaving 6 bases between them. The CDR3 has 13 residues. The CDR3 coding sequence is TGTGCCAGCAGTTTATTGGGGGCCGGGGAGCTGTTTTTT. This gives the protein CASSLLGAGELFF.

The chain links TRBV10-1 to TRBJ1-4, with D hard to call. Trimming removed 2 bases at V and 8 bases at J, with 15 bases between. Per germline, CDR1 WNHNN and CDR2 SYGVQD (reference sequence). The CDR3 covers 15 residues. CDR3 region: CASSEPTNRSEKLFF. The CDR3 region has the DNA TGCGCCAGCAGTGAGCCGACAAATAGATCGGAAAAACTGTTTTTT.

This rearrangement joins TRBV7-8 to TRBJ2-7; D may correspond to TRBD1 or TRBD2 (5 bases each). Trimming shortened V by 5 bases and J by 0 bases, and 20 bases separated the two germline ends. The CDR3 length is 17 residues. Germline V gives CDR1 SGHVS, CDR2 FQNEAQ. CDR3 DNA: TGTGCCAGCAGCAGCGGCCAATCGAGGGACGGCTCCTACGAGCAGTACTTC. Amino acid sequence: CASSSGQSRDGSYEQYF.

Here the CDR3 reads CASSQHGTGSGEQYF. The CDR3 bases are TGCGCCAGCAGCCAGCATGGGACAGGGAGTGGCGAGCAGTACTTC. The chain recombines TRBV4-1 with TRBJ2-7, with 9 bases that match TRBD1. This CDR3 region has 15 residues. In germline, CDR1 is MGHRA, CDR2 YSYEKL. V lost 3 bases, J lost 6 bases, and 9 bases stayed unmatched.

There are a few counts of this clone. The chain's CDR3 is CASSVSGPNQPQHF. In DNA form, the CDR3 reads TGTGCCAGCAGTGTCAGTGGGCCCAATCAGCCCCAGCATTTT. The chain carries TRBV27 and TRBJ1-5; no definite D call. In germline, CDR1 is MNHEY, CDR2 SMNVEV (reference sequence). V gave up 5 bases and J gave up 3 bases, with 11 bases separating them. This CDR3 contains 14 residues.